Here is one TCR beta chain with its context. The antigen is not known. These data are taken from a study of CXCR3-negative and CXCR3-positive naive CD8 T cells. Whole-study context: Per-library TRB read counts averaged about 1.5 +/- 0.3 million, adding up to about 150 million in total. Study-wide results and limits: Memory cells differed in TRBV-TRBJ usage, but naive CXCR3-negative and CXCR3-positive cells had similar usage.

5' RACE that incorporated UMI labels was used to prepare the TRB cDNA libraries. Reanalyzing the 5' RACE reads, TCRdb keeps one entry per CDR3 protein, without DNA. This sample carries some 130,000 distinct CDR3 sequences, with 0.45% to 0.6% going to the ten biggest clones. Naive CD8+ T cells displayed a CD45RO-CCR7+CD27+CD95- phenotype. The CDR3 length is 15 residues. CDR1 and CDR2 (germline): SGHRS, YFSETQ. V is TRBV5-1 and J is TRBJ2-7; absent DNA, TCRdb's TRBD1 call cannot be checked. The sequence was obtained from a human donor in good health. Some clones in this sample may be carry-over from other donors' samples. Sequenced material: naive CXCR3- CD8+ T cells from blood. Subset given: CD45RO-CCR7+CD27+CD95- naive CD8+ T cells lacking CXCR3 (TNR3-). The CDR3 loop reads CASSLTGGLSYEQYF.